This passage covers 7 T cell receptor beta chains from one sample sequenced in a study of sequential checkpoint blockade in melanoma. Clones were read by immunoSEQ multiplex PCR, and TCRdb kept only the in-frame ones, dropping some. The sample carries some 5,400 clones, about a sixth recorded once. Treatment indicated: randomized to nivolumab then ipilimumab (arm A) or the reverse (arm B). The input for sequencing was tumor tissue (inferred from file names), taken from a patient given nivolumab and ipilimumab in sequence. The receptors derive from a human donor with melanoma.

The V gene is TRBV10-2, the J gene TRBJ1-4; D unclear. This CDR3 has 13 amino acids. Looked up from germline, CDR1 is WSHSY and CDR2 is SAAADI. V was pared by 10 bases and J by 4 bases, with 13 bases between. The CDR3 loop reads CATTPVDNEKLFF. The CDR3 nucleotides read TGCGCCACGACCCCGGTAGATAATGAAAAACTGTTTTTT.

V gene TRBV6-1 combines with J gene TRBJ2-3; possible D gene TRBD2, 6 bases. Germline loops: CDR1 MNHNS, CDR2 SASEGT. This CDR3 spans 17 amino acids. Trimming removed 1 base at V and 5 bases at J, with 19 bases between. In nucleotides, the CDR3 is TGTGCCAGCAGTGAAGATGTAGCGGTTGGGTCCAAAGATACGCAGTATTTT. Encoded protein: CASSEDVAVGSKDTQYF.

J is TRBJ2-3 and V is TRBV4-1; D may be TRBD1 or TRBD2 (5 bases each). Germline V gene lookup returns CDR1 MGHRA and CDR2 YSYEKL. The germline V and J ends were trimmed by 1 base and 2 bases, with 13 bases remaining between them. CDR3 length equals 16 residues. The CDR3 sequence is CASSQAMRGFTDTQYF. In nucleotides, the CDR3 is TGCGCCAGCAGCCAAGCGATGAGGGGATTCACAGATACGCAGTATTTT.

This chain connects TRBV18 to TRBJ1-6, with TRBD1 as a possible D gene (5 bases). Looked up from germline, CDR1 is KGHSH and CDR2 is LQKENI. The CDR3 spans 16 residues. The V end was cut by 2 bases, the J end by 1 base, with 9 bases between. CDR3 sequence reads: CASSPLGVSYNSPLHF. The CDR3 DNA sequence: TGTGCCAGCTCACCATTAGGGGTTTCCTATAATTCACCCCTCCACTTT.

Judged by abundance, this clone is medium-sized. The chain carries TRBV11-3 and TRBJ1-2, with 7 nucleotides matching TRBD1. V gave up 5 bases and J gave up 4 bases; unmatched junction bases: 7. The CDR3 is made up of 14 amino acids. Germline V lookup: CDR1 SGHNT, CDR2 YENEEA. This CDR3 reads CASSPQGIGYGYTF. In DNA, the CDR3 is TGTGCCAGCAGCCCACAGGGGATAGGCTATGGCTACACCTTC.

This clone was seen many times. This rearrangement joins TRBV4-1 to TRBJ2-3; 8 bases line up with TRBD1. The trim removed 0 bases at V and 2 bases at J, leaving 10 bases unmatched. The CDR3 spans 18 residues. Germline V CDR1 and CDR2: MGHRA, YSYEKL. The CDR3 sequence is CASSQDPTGGRNTDTQYF. The DNA for the CDR3 is TGCGCCAGCAGCCAAGACCCCACAGGGGGTAGAAACACAGATACGCAGTATTTT.

This clone ranks as large. This sample includes further DNA sequences coding for the same CDR3. This chain joins TRBV9 and TRBJ2-2; D gene ambiguous. V lost 0 bases and J 4 bases, leaving 4 bases between the germline ends. Per germline, CDR1 SGDLS and CDR2 YYNGEE. CDR3 size: 13 residues. CDR3 residues: CASSVGTTGELFF. Written as DNA, the CDR3 is TGTGCCAGCAGCGTAGGTACCACCGGGGAGCTGTTTTTT.